This TCR beta chain was identified in a study of blood T cell repertoires in COVID-19. Across the study: COVID-19 samples from acute and convalescent phases originated in the United States, Italy and Spain. T cells, B-cell-depleted T cells, or PBMCs provided the cDNA or gDNA that served as material.

Germline V gene sequence: CDR1 SGHRS, CDR2 YFSETQ. The CDR3 loop spans 15 amino acids. J gave up 5 bases and V 5 bases, and 11 bases lay outside the gene matches. Methods used by the authors: Cell counts per sample came from amplifying reference gene primers. Data came from immunoSEQ multiplex PCR; TCRdb stores just in-frame clones and leaves some out. That table is the source of V, J and clone size, and D and trimming were worked out from the DNA. Of about 85,000 clones listed, approximately 90% are singletons. This clonotype was sampled from a man between 45 and 60 years old with acute or convalescent COVID-19. Material: peripheral blood. The chain is built from TRBV5-1 and TRBJ2-7; 9 bases are shared with TRBD1. The DNA for the CDR3 is TGCGCCAGCAGAAACGGGACAGGGAGACTCCACGAGCAGTACTTC. It encodes CASRNGTGRLHEQYF.